This paragraph reports one T cell receptor (beta chain). Trimming took 4 bases from V and 0 from J; bases not matched to a gene: 18. The germline V gene encodes CDR1 MGHRA and CDR2 YSYEKL. The CDR3 totals 20 residues. The data were obtained in a study of blood T cell repertoires in COVID-19. Across the whole study: Samples taken during acute and convalescent COVID-19 were collected in the United States, Italy and Spain. Sources were T cells, B-cell-depleted T cells, or PBMCs; the material itself was cDNA or gDNA.

In the source study's methods: Reference gene primer amplification gave estimated nucleated cell counts. Produced via immunoSEQ multiplex PCR; TCRdb's table is partial and in-frame only. Clone size and the V and J calls come from that table; the DNA yielded D and trimming. The top ten clones hold 2.7% of a sample with about 68,000 clones, 85% to 90% of them seen once. The sample was peripheral blood. The origin of this receptor is a man aged 50 or older with acute or convalescent COVID-19. This chain links TRBV4-1 with TRBJ1-3; the match to TRBD1 covers 7 bases. In nucleotides, the CDR3 is TGCGCCAGCAGCCGTGACCTATCCAGGACAGGCATCAACTCTGGAAACACCATATATTTT. It codes for CASSRDLSRTGINSGNTIYF.